This entry lists 24 T cell receptor beta chains sequenced from one sample in a study of blood T cell repertoires in COVID-19 (dated by TCRdb to about 2020). Library generation was performed with the immunoSEQ multiplex PCR assay. TCRdb provides this immuneACCESS table in a form limited to in-frame rearrangements. Some clones are lacking; in checked studies, under half of them reflect an unresolved V gene, and why the rest are absent is not known. The sample table shows just under 30,000 clones, and about 86% are seen once. About a quarter of the sample is in the top ten clones. The sample was peripheral blood. Every receptor here comes from a human donor with active COVID-19. The donor label of this sample is uncertain.

The J gene is TRBJ2-5, the V gene TRBV5-1; TRBD1 matches at 10 bases. From germline, CDR1 is SGHRS and CDR2 YFSETQ. Trimming cost V 6 bases and J 3 bases; bases outside gene matches: 5. The CDR3 length is 14 residues. The CDR3 sequence is CASKVGTGEETQYF. CDR3 coding DNA: TGCGCCAGCAAGGTTGGGACAGGGGAAGAGACCCAGTACTTC.

The rearrangement uses TRBV18 and TRBJ1-1; D is perhaps TRBD1 (6 bases). This CDR3 has 14 amino acids. Per the germline V gene, CDR1 is KGHSH and CDR2 is LQKENI. V was shortened by 4 bases and J by 3 bases, with 12 bases between the two germline ends. Here the CDR3 reads CASSRGQYDTEAFF. CDR3 nucleotide sequence: TGTGCCAGCTCACGAGGACAGTACGACACTGAAGCTTTCTTT. The whole variable domain, filled in from reference TRBV18 and TRBJ1-1, reads NAGVMQNPRHLVRRRGQEARLRCSPMKGHSHVYWYRQLPEEGLKFMVYLQKENIIDESGMPKERFSAEFPKEGPSILRIQQVVRGDSAAYFCASSRGQYDTEAFFGQGTRLTVV.

This clone appeared once. V gene TRBV7-3 combines with J gene TRBJ2-1; TRBD2 might be the D (5 bases). The germline V and J ends were trimmed by 1 base and 5 bases, with 6 bases remaining between them. CDR3 length equals 13 residues. Germline V gene sequence: CDR1 SGHTA, CDR2 FQGTGA. The CDR3 sequence is CASSLNGDNEQFF. DNA of the CDR3: TGTGCCAGCAGCTTAAACGGGGACAATGAGCAGTTCTTC.

V gene TRBV19 combines with J gene TRBJ1-5; 10 positions agree with TRBD1. Germline CDR1 reads LNHDA; CDR2 reads SQIVND (reference sequence). The ends lost 7 bases at V and 6 bases at J; junction bases unmatched: 6. The CDR3 extends over 14 amino acids. The CDR3 reads CASISGTGVQPQHF. As DNA, the CDR3 is TGTGCCAGTATTAGCGGGACAGGGGTTCAGCCCCAGCATTTT.

The gene calls are TRBV27 and TRBJ1-2, with TRBD1 matching 9 bases. This CDR3 comprises 15 residues. In germline, CDR1 is MNHEY, CDR2 SMNVEV (reference sequence). V shed 4 bases and J 0 bases; nucleotides not matched to a gene: 3. This CDR3 reads CASSWGQGSNYGYTF. The CDR3 nucleotides are TGTGCCAGCAGTTGGGGACAGGGATCTAACTATGGCTACACCTTC.

The J gene is TRBJ2-1, the V gene TRBV4-1; 8 bases fit TRBD2. V gave up 2 bases and J gave up 7 bases; unmatched junction bases: 7. The CDR3 is made up of 15 amino acids. Per the germline V gene, CDR1 is MGHRA and CDR2 is YSYEKL. Written as DNA, the CDR3 is TGCGCCAGCAGCCAATGGCGGGGGGCGCGGAATGAGCAGTTCTTC. Protein: CASSQWRGARNEQFF.

This chain uses TRBV19 with TRBJ2-1; D uncertain. The CDR3 has 13 amino acids. The V end lost 7 bases, the J end lost 0 bases, and 7 bases lay between the germline ends. Per the germline V gene, CDR1 is LNHDA and CDR2 is SQIVND (reference sequence). The CDR3 DNA is TGTGCCAGTAAGAGGAGCTCCTACAATGAGCAGTTCTTC. This gives the protein CASKRSSYNEQFF. Filled out from reference TRBV19 and TRBJ2-1, the complete variable domain reads DGGITQSPKYLFRKEGQNVTLSCEQNLNHDAMYWYRQDPGQGLRLIYYSQIVNDFQKGDIAEGYSVSREKKESFPLTVTSAQKNPTAFYLCASKRSSYNEQFFGPGTRLTVL.

This sequence joins TRBV5-1 and TRBJ1-2; D is perhaps TRBD1 (6 bases). The CDR3 is 14 amino acids. The V end was cut by 1 base, the J end by 2 bases, with 9 bases between. From germline, CDR1 is SGHRS and CDR2 YFSETQ. The CDR3 DNA is TGCGCCAGCAGCTTGCGTACAGGGAACTATGGCTACACCTTC. This sequence encodes CASSLRTGNYGYTF.

The gene calls are TRBV7-9 and TRBJ2-7; TRBD2 matches 14 bases. Germline CDR1 and CDR2: SEHNR and FQNEAQ (reference sequence). V gave up 5 bases and J gave up 4 bases; unmatched junction bases: 16. The CDR3 spans 19 residues. CDR3 bases: TGTGCCAGCAGCCCCAGGACAGCCGGGACTAGCGGGAGCTTATACGAGCAGTACTTC. Its protein product is CASSPRTAGTSGSLYEQYF.

There are a few counts of this clone. The chain employs TRBV4-2 and TRBJ2-7; D gene uncertain. Germline V CDR1 and CDR2: LGHNA, YNFKEQ. The CDR3 has 15 residues. V was trimmed by 0 bases and J by 3 bases, leaving 12 bases between them. CDR3 amino acids: CASSQDRSPLYEQYF. The CDR3, as DNA: TGTGCCAGCAGCCAAGACAGATCCCCCCTCTACGAGCAGTACTTC.

Here the CDR3 DNA reads TGTGCCAGCTCACGCGCCCCGGGACAGGGGGTGTACGCTTTCTTT. As protein: CASSRAPGQGVYAFF. V gene TRBV6-5 combines with J gene TRBJ1-1; 11 nucleotides match TRBD1. The CDR3 extends over 15 amino acids. The V gene end was trimmed by 8 bases and the J gene end by 11 bases; junction bases not matched to a gene: 16. Per germline, CDR1 MNHEY and CDR2 SVGAGI.

As to this clone: Germline is not matched at one junction end, which may reflect a read error. This chain connects TRBV7-7 to TRBJ2-2; D is ambiguous. The V gene's germline CDR1 is SSHAT and CDR2 FNYEAQ (reference sequence). The CDR3 length is 14 residues. The CDR3 coding sequence is TGTGCTAGCAGCTCCCGGGTCAACACCGGGGAGCTGTTTTTT. This codes for CASSSRVNTGELFF.

The chain uses TRBV11-3 and TRBJ2-7; 11 positions match TRBD2. In germline, CDR1 is SGHNT, CDR2 YENEEA. V was pared by 4 bases and J by 4 bases, with 6 bases of the junction left unmatched. This CDR3 is 15 amino acids long. The CDR3 region is CASSSLSGRGYEQYF. DNA for the CDR3: TGTGCCAGCAGCTCCCTTAGCGGGAGGGGTTACGAGCAGTACTTC.

The J gene is TRBJ2-1, the V gene TRBV18; TRBD2 matches at 8 bases. The CDR3 contains 16 residues. Germline loops: CDR1 KGHSH, CDR2 LQKENI. V shed 2 bases and J 10 bases; nucleotides not matched to a gene: 13. The CDR3 sequence: CASSPGGGSGYEEQFF. The CDR3 DNA is TGTGCCAGCTCACCAGGCGGGGGGTCGGGCTATGAGGAGCAGTTCTTC.

In this sample, this clone turned up once. V gene TRBV10-3 combines with J gene TRBJ2-1; 15 bases match TRBD2. Per germline, CDR1 ENHRY and CDR2 SYGVKD. The CDR3 has 18 amino acids. Trimming at V came to 2 bases and at J to 10 bases, leaving 12 bases not matched to a gene. In DNA form, the CDR3 reads TGTGCCATCAGTGAGGACAAAGCGGGACTAGCGGGGGGTGGGGAGCAGTTCTTC. Its protein is CAISEDKAGLAGGGEQFF.

Only a few counts were recorded for this clone. The chain employs TRBV4-1 and TRBJ1-1; no reliable D call. CDR3 size: 14 residues. Per germline, CDR1 MGHRA and CDR2 YSYEKL. V lost 4 bases, J lost 1 base, and 10 bases lay in between. The CDR3, as DNA: TGCGCCAGCAGCCCCATGGTCGGGAACACTGAAGCTTTCTTT. Its translation: CASSPMVGNTEAFF.

In nucleotides, the CDR3 is TGTGCCATCAGTGAGGGGCTAGCGGGAGGGTCCCATGAGCAGTTCTTC. It specifies CAISEGLAGGSHEQFF. The chain recombines TRBV10-3 with TRBJ2-1, with 12 bases fitting TRBD2. Germline CDR1 ENHRY, CDR2 SYGVKD. The CDR3 loop spans 16 amino acids. V shed 2 bases, J shed 8 bases, and the junction held 7 bases outside the gene matches.

The rearrangement links TRBV2 to TRBJ1-2, with 8 bases aligning to TRBD1. The CDR3 runs 14 residues. The V and J ends lost 8 bases and 2 bases, in that order; junction bases with no gene match: 7. Per the germline V gene, CDR1 is SNHLY and CDR2 is FYNNEI. The DNA of the CDR3 is TGTGCCAGCTATAGGACAGGGAGGAACTATGGCTACACCTTC. It is translated as CASYRTGRNYGYTF.

CDR3 DNA sequence: TGTGCCAGCAGCTCACGACTAGCGGGGGGCGCAGATACGCAGTATTTT. This sequence encodes CASSSRLAGGADTQYF. V is TRBV7-2 and J is TRBJ2-3; 13 bases map to TRBD2. Germline values: CDR1 SGHTA, CDR2 FQGNSA. V lost 4 bases, J lost 4 bases, and 5 bases stayed unmatched. The CDR3 spans 16 residues.

CDR3 nucleotide sequence: TGTGCCAGCAGTGGACTTAGCGGAAAGAACACCGGGGAGCTGTTTTTT. This translates into CASSGLSGKNTGELFF. This chain joins TRBV6-1 and TRBJ2-2, with D tentatively TRBD2 (6 bases). Per the germline V gene, CDR1 is MNHNS and CDR2 is SASEGT. The CDR3 totals 16 residues. The V end lost 4 bases, the J end lost 1 base, and 13 bases lay between the germline ends.

The gene calls are TRBV1 and TRBJ2-7; the D call TRBD2 from the table was never checked on the DNA. TRBV1 is a pseudogene locus. The CDR3 has 16 amino acids. The CDR3 reads CTSSHEAGRQIYEQYF. The CDR3 DNA reads TGCACCAGCAGCCACGAAGCGGGCAGGCAGATCTACGAGCAGTACTTC.

The chain couples TRBV6-5 to TRBJ2-5, with D uncertain. CDR1 is MNHEY, CDR2 SVGAGI, per germline. The CDR3 totals 13 residues. Between the trimmed V and J ends, which lost 5 bases and 5 bases, there was a span of 12 bases. CDR3 protein: CASSPYPWETQYF. CDR3 nucleotide sequence: TGTGCCAGCAGTCCCTATCCATGGGAGACCCAGTACTTC.

This sequence joins TRBV7-2 and TRBJ2-3; 10 nucleotides match TRBD2. The CDR3 totals 13 residues. Germline lookup yields CDR1 SGHTA and CDR2 FQGNSA. The junction had 2 bases not matched to a gene; V was cut back by 5 bases and J by 6 bases. The DNA of the CDR3 is TGTGCCAGCAGCGAGGGACTAGCGGATACGCAGTATTTT. It encodes CASSEGLADTQYF. The variable domain in full, completed from reference TRBV7-2 and TRBJ2-3, reads GAGVSQSPSNKVTEKGKDVELRCDPISGHTALYWYRQSLGQGLEFLIYFQGNSAPDKSGLPSDRFSAERTGGSVSTLTIQRTQQEDSAVYLCASSEGLADTQYFGPGTRLTVL.

The chain couples TRBV25-1 to TRBJ1-1, with no clear D. The CDR3 contains 14 residues. Germline V gene sequence: CDR1 MGHDK, CDR2 SYGVNS. The V end lost 0 bases, the J end lost 4 bases, and 9 bases lay between the germline ends. The CDR3 loop reads CASSEYEGLTEAFF. The CDR3 bases are TGTGCCAGCAGTGAATATGAGGGTCTCACTGAAGCTTTCTTT.